The clone carrying this TCR beta chain was detected once. Clones were sequenced by immunoSEQ multiplex PCR, and TCRdb holds only the in-frame ones, with some missing. The sample gives 250,000 or so clones, roughly nine tenths of which show up once; 1.2% is in the top ten. Trimming cost V 2 bases and J 0 bases, with 10 bases left between them. The CDR3 runs 15 residues. Germline V gives CDR1 MNHNS, CDR2 SASEGT. The data were obtained in a study of blood T cell repertoires in COVID-19. Study information: Acute and convalescent COVID-19 specimens originated in the United States, Italy and Spain. Nucleic acid was either cDNA or gDNA, and it came from T cells, B-cell-depleted T cells, or PBMCs.

The study recruited people aged roughly 18 to 89 years across approximately 25 US areas. This rearrangement joins TRBV6-1 to TRBJ1-1; the D gene is possibly TRBD1 (6 bases). Sequencing was performed on PBMCs or T cells enriched from blood (not recorded which). The sequence came from a human donor in a cohort exposed to, infected with or recovered from COVID-19 (not recorded which). The donor label of this sample is uncertain. The CDR3 region is CASSESGDMNTEAFF. The CDR3 DNA reads TGTGCCAGCAGTGAATCAGGGGACATGAACACTGAAGCTTTCTTT.